The T cell receptor beta chain described here comes from a study of radiotherapy plus CTLA-4 blockade in lung cancer. The method was immunoSEQ multiplex PCR; TCRdb's version includes in-frame clones alone and lacks a portion of them. The sample lists 90,000 or so clones; roughly 80% were seen once. Per the germline V gene, CDR1 is SGHNT and CDR2 is YYREEE (reference sequence). The junction had 9 bases not matched to a gene; V was cut back by 5 bases and J by 0 bases. The CDR3 totals 18 residues. The chain has TRBV5-4 and TRBJ2-2; 11 nucleotides line up with TRBD2. The starting material was peripheral blood, obtained from a patient treated with radiotherapy plus ipilimumab. The origin of this receptor is a human donor with non-small cell lung cancer who had stable disease on radiotherapy plus ipilimumab. The DNA of the CDR3 is TGTGCCAGCAGTACCGGGACTAGCGGTAAAGCGAACACCGGGGAGCTGTTTTTT. Translation: CASSTGTSGKANTGELFF.